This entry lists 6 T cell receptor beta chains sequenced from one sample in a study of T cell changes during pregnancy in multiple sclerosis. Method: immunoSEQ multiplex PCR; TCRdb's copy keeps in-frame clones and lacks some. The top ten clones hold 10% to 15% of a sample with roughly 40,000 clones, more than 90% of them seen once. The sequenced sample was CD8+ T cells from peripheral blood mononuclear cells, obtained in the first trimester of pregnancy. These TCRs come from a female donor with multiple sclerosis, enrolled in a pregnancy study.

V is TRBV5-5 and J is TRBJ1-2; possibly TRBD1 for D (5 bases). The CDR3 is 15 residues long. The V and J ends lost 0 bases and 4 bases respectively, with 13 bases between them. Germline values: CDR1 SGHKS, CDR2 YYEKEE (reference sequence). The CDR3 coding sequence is TGTGCCAGCAGCTTGGGCACAGGAATTCCCTATGGCTACACCTTC. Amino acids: CASSLGTGIPYGYTF. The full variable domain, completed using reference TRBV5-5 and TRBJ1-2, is DAGVTQSPTHLIKTRGQQVTLRCSPISGHKSVSWYQQVLGQGPQFIFQYYEKEERGRGNFPDRFSARQFPNYSSELNVNALLLGDSALYLCASSLGTGIPYGYTFGSGTRLTVV.

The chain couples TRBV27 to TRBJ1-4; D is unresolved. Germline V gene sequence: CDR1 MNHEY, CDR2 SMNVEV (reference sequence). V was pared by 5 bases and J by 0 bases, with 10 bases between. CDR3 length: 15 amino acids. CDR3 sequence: CASSLGVATNEKLFF. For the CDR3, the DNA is TGTGCCAGCAGTCTGGGAGTTGCAACTAATGAAAAACTGTTTTTT.

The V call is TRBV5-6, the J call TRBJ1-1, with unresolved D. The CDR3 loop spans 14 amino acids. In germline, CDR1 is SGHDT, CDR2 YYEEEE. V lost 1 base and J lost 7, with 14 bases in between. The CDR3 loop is CASSLWASANEAFF. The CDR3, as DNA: TGTGCCAGCAGCTTGTGGGCCTCAGCTAATGAAGCTTTCTTT.

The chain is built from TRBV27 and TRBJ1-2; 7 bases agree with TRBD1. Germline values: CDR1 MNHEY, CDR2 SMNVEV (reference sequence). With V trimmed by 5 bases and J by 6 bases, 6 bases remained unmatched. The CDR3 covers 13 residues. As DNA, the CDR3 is TGTGCCAGCAGTCACAGGGGACTCGATGGCTACACCTTC. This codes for CASSHRGLDGYTF.

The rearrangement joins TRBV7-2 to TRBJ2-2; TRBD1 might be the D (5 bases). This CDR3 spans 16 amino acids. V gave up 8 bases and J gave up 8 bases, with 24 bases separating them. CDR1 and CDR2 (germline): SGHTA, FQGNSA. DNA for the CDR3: TGTGCCAGCGTCGAGGAAGGAGCTATCTCAGGGGGGGAGCTGTTTTTT. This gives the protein CASVEEGAISGGELFF.

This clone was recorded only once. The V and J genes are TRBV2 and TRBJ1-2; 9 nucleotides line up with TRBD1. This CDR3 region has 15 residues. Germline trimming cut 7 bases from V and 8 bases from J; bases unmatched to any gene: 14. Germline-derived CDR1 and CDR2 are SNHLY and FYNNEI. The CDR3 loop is CASTERTGGAWGYTF. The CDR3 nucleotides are TGTGCCAGCACCGAAAGAACAGGGGGCGCTTGGGGCTACACCTTC.